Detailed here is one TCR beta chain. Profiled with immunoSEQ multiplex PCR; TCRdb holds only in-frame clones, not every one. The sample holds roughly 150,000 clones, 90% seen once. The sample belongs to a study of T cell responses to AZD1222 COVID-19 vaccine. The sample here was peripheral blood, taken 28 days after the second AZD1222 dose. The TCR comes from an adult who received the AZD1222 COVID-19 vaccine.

This CDR3 is CASSKWEAGDTGELFF. The CDR3 DNA sequence: TGTGCCAGCAGCAAGTGGGAGGCAGGGGACACCGGGGAGCTGTTTTTT. The V call is TRBV3-1 (or the pseudogene TRBV3-2), the J call TRBJ2-2; D may correspond to TRBD1 or TRBD2 (6 bases each). Germline CDR1 is LGHDT and CDR2 is YNNKEL (reference sequence). The CDR3 sequence is 16 residues long. V lost 5 bases, J lost 3 bases, and 16 bases lay in between.